Below are 6 T cell receptor beta chains sequenced from a single sample in a study of blood T cells in healthy people across ages. It was with a sample-barcoded 5' primer and a J-beta primer mix that a second PCR of about 7 to 12 cycles was run. One entry per CDR3 protein results from TCRdb running MiXCR on the 5' RACE reads. The sample contains around 800,000 distinct CDR3 sequences, roughly 25% of which appear only once. The data were also submitted as part of a second study, on T cells of mothers and their children.

The sequencing input was blood. Source of these receptors: a boy younger than 18 in good health.

This sequence joins TRBV6-2 or TRBV6-3 and TRBJ1-5, with 9 bases aligning to TRBD1. Germline CDR1 MNHEY, CDR2 SVGEGT. The CDR3 sequence is 17 residues long. The ends lost 6 bases at V and 0 bases at J; junction bases unmatched: 9. The CDR3 protein is CASSRQGGVYSNQPQHF. In DNA, the CDR3 is TGTGCCAGCAGCCGACAGGGGGGAGTTTATAGCAATCAGCCCCAGCATTTT.

V is TRBV11-2 and J is TRBJ1-2, with D maybe TRBD1 (6 bases). The CDR3 consists of 16 residues. Trimming cost V 4 bases and J 1 base, with 16 bases left between them. Germline CDR1 and CDR2: SGHAT and FQNNGV. The CDR3 spells CASSSIEGTLNYGYTF. CDR3 nucleotides: TGTGCCAGCAGCTCTATCGAGGGGACACTTAACTATGGCTACACCTTC. Full variable domain (missing parts from reference TRBV11-2 and TRBJ1-2): EAGVAQSPRYKIIEKRQSVAFWCNPISGHATLYWYQQILGQGPKLLIQFQNNGVVDDSQLPKDRFSAERLKGVDSTLKIQPAKLEDSAVYLCASSSIEGTLNYGYTFGSGTRLTVV.

This clonotype was counted only a few times. The genes are TRBV6-6 and TRBJ1-2; D ambiguous. Germline V gene lookup returns CDR1 MNHNY and CDR2 SVGAGI (reference sequence). The V end lost 0 bases, the J end lost 6 bases, and 11 bases lay between the germline ends. The CDR3 length is 14 residues. CDR3: CASSYSEKSHGYTF. CDR3 nucleotides: TGTGCCAGCAGTTACTCGGAGAAATCCCATGGCTACACCTTC.

J is TRBJ2-7 and V is TRBV20-1; 11 nucleotides line up with TRBD1. The CDR3 has 15 residues. The J segment lost 0 bases and the V segment lost 3 bases, leaving 4 bases of the junction unmatched. Germline V gene data show CDR1 as DFQATT and CDR2 as SNEGSKA (reference sequence). CDR3 region: CSARGTGGSSYEQYF. The DNA of the CDR3 is TGCAGTGCTAGGGGGACAGGGGGGAGCTCCTACGAGCAGTACTTC.

This clonotype was counted between two and nine times. The CDR3 bases are TGCAGTGCTGATCTCAGGACAGATACGCAGTATTTT. It is translated as CSADLRTDTQYF. This chain joins TRBV20-1 and TRBJ2-3; D is ambiguous. Germline loops: CDR1 DFQATT, CDR2 SNEGSKA (reference sequence). The ends were cut back, 5 bases at V and 3 bases at J, with 9 bases in the middle. This CDR3 region has 12 residues.

This chain links TRBV5-1 with TRBJ2-1, with 7 bases that match TRBD2. The V and J ends lost 5 bases and 6 bases, in that order; junction bases with no gene match: 8. The CDR3 runs 14 residues. CDR1 is SGHRS, CDR2 YFSETQ, per germline. The CDR3 loop is CASSVGGNINEQFF. The CDR3 DNA reads TGCGCCAGCAGTGTGGGGGGGAACATCAATGAGCAGTTCTTC. The complete variable domain, with remaining parts taken from reference TRBV5-1 and TRBJ2-1, reads KAGVTQTPRYLIKTRGQQVTLSCSPISGHRSVSWYQQTPGQGLQFLFEYFSETQRNKGNFPGRFSGRQFSNSRSEMNVSTLELGDSALYLCASSVGGNINEQFFGPGTRLTVL.